Below, 21 T cell receptor beta chains from the same sample are listed, as sequenced in a study of shared clonotypes between healthy human individuals (dated by TCRdb to about 2020). For the CD8 naive samples, CD45RO-negative cells were positively selected for CCR7, yielding a CD45RA+CCR7+ population from which TemRA cells were excluded. The library was produced with the immunoSEQ multiplex PCR assay. TCRdb re-hosts the immuneACCESS table, in-frame sequences only. Its copies lack some clones; in the studies checked, an unresolved V gene accounts for under half of them, and the cause for the rest is not known. The sample contains just over 2,000,000 clones, approximately 94% of them found a single time. The ten biggest clones cover 0.9% to 1.3% of the sample. Sequenced sample: naive CD8+ T cells sorted from blood. Taken with the paper, the label for cell subset or site translates to: CD45RA+CCR7+. The receptors shown here come from a man aged 18 to 29 in good health.

The rearrangement uses TRBV5-6 and TRBJ1-5; D possibly corresponds to TRBD1 (6 bases). Germline assignment: CDR1 SGHDT and CDR2 YYEEEE. Trimming stripped 0 bases from V and 7 bases from J, with 17 bases between. This CDR3 is 16 amino acids long. CDR3 bases: TGTGCCAGCAGCTTGGGGGGACACTCTATGGGGCAGCCCCAGCATTTT. This translates into CASSLGGHSMGQPQHF.

The V gene is TRBV6-5, the J gene TRBJ2-2; D may be TRBD1 (5 bases). CDR1 and CDR2 from the germline V gene are MNHEY and SVGAGI. The V and J ends lost 0 bases and 6 bases respectively, with 8 bases between them. The CDR3 is 14 amino acids. CDR3 nucleotide sequence: TGTGCCAGCAGTTACTCGGGGCGCGCCGGGGAGCTGTTTTTT. Its translation: CASSYSGRAGELFF.

Of note for this clone: Other DNA sequences within the sample encode an identical CDR3. The chain is built from TRBV13 and TRBJ2-5; no firm D call. The V end was cut by 0 bases, the J end by 0 bases, with 2 bases between. The length of the CDR3 is 13 residues. Germline loops: CDR1 PRHDT, CDR2 FYEKMQ (reference sequence). CDR3 DNA: TGTGCCAGCAGCTTAGGATACCAAGAGACCCAGTACTTC. Its translation: CASSLGYQETQYF.

The V and J genes are TRBV19 and TRBJ2-5, with 8 bases aligning to TRBD1. With 5 bases clipped from V and 5 bases from J, the junction kept 7 bases outside the gene matches. Germline loops: CDR1 LNHDA, CDR2 SQIVND (reference sequence). The CDR3 length is 14 residues. CDR3 sequence reads: CASSAGQGYETQYF. The CDR3, as DNA: TGTGCCAGTAGTGCCGGACAGGGATACGAGACCCAGTACTTC.

Worth noting for this clone: Other DNA sequences in this specimen translate into the identical CDR3. The chain joins TRBV27 to TRBJ2-3; the match to TRBD2 covers 8 bases. V was clipped by 2 bases and J by 3 bases; unmatched bases: 1. The CDR3 runs to 14 residues. In germline, CDR1 is MNHEY, CDR2 SMNVEV (reference sequence). Here the CDR3 reads CASSLSGGTDTQYF. The CDR3 DNA follows: TGTGCCAGCAGTTTAAGCGGGGGTACAGATACGCAGTATTTT.

The CDR3 coding sequence is TGTGCCAGCAGTTACTCATTAGTAGACGAGCAGTACTTC. Protein product: CASSYSLVDEQYF. This chain connects TRBV6-5 to TRBJ2-7; D is unresolved. Germline V gene data show CDR1 as MNHEY and CDR2 as SVGAGI. The CDR3 extends over 13 amino acids. V gave up 0 bases and J gave up 5 bases, with 8 bases separating them.

This sequence joins TRBV7-9 and TRBJ2-7, with unresolved D. This CDR3 region has 11 residues. Germline V CDR1 and CDR2: SEHNR, FQNEAQ (reference sequence). Trimming cost V 1 base and J 8 bases, with 6 bases left between them. The CDR3 DNA is TGTGCCAGCAGCTTAGACGTTCAGCAGTACTTC. It encodes CASSLDVQQYF.

J is TRBJ2-7 and V is TRBV14; D is perhaps TRBD2 (5 bases). The germline gives CDR1 SGHDN, CDR2 FVKESK. The CDR3 consists of 14 residues. The germline V and J ends were trimmed by 1 base and 4 bases, with 11 bases remaining between them. The CDR3 nucleotides are TGTGCCAGCAGCCAAGGGCGGGCTCTGTACGAGCAGTACTTC. It codes for CASSQGRALYEQYF.

V usage is TRBV9 and J usage is TRBJ1-2; 11 bases line up with TRBD1. The ends lost 0 bases at V and 6 bases at J; junction bases unmatched: 4. This CDR3 has 15 residues. Germline loops: CDR1 SGDLS, CDR2 YYNGEE. The CDR3 nucleotides read TGTGCCAGCAGCGTAGCGGGGACAGGGGGAAATGGCTACACCTTC. It encodes CASSVAGTGGNGYTF. Together with reference TRBV9 and TRBJ1-2, the CDR3 gives the full variable domain: DSGVTQTPKHLITATGQRVTLRCSPRSGDLSVYWYQQSLDQGLQFLIQYYNGEERAKGNILERFSAQQFPDLHSELNLSSLELGDSALYFCASSVAGTGGNGYTFGSGTRLTVV.

The sample holds one count of this clone. The chain links TRBV7-8 to TRBJ2-1; 9 bases match TRBD2. In germline, CDR1 is SGHVS, CDR2 FQNEAQ. This CDR3 has 16 residues. Trimming cost V 3 bases and J 8 bases; bases outside gene matches: 11. For the CDR3, the DNA is TGTGCCAGCAGCTTCATAGCGGGAGTGGTTATGGATGAGCAGTTCTTC. The encoded protein is CASSFIAGVVMDEQFF.

The chain links TRBV21-1 to TRBJ2-4. TRBV21-1 is reported as a pseudogene. The CDR3 runs 16 residues. The CDR3 protein is CASSIEQGWTRNIQYF. The CDR3, as DNA: TGTGCCAGCAGCATAGAACAAGGATGGACCAGGAACATTCAGTACTTC.

The rearrangement links TRBV9 to TRBJ1-2; no firm D call. The germline V gene has CDR1 SGDLS and CDR2 YYNGEE. V was cut by 4 bases and J by 8 bases, with 18 bases left in between. The CDR3 spans 14 residues. CDR3 bases: TGTGCCAGCAGCCGAGCGGGCGTCAGCCCAGGCTACACCTTC. This gives the protein CASSRAGVSPGYTF.

This chain connects TRBV7-8 to TRBJ2-3; 12 bases match TRBD2. V lost 2 bases to trimming and J lost 3 bases; unmatched junction nucleotides: 6. This CDR3 is built from 17 residues. Germline CDR1 and CDR2: SGHVS and FQNEAQ. The CDR3, as DNA: TGTGCCAGCAGCTTACCAGCTAGCGGGAGGGTGACAGATACGCAGTATTTT. Protein sequence: CASSLPASGRVTDTQYF.

A note on this clone: Other DNA sequences in the sample encode the same CDR3. This chain connects TRBV4-3 to TRBJ2-7; D ambiguous. This CDR3 comprises 14 residues. Trimming cost V 0 bases and J 1 base, with 7 bases left between them. The germline CDR1 and CDR2 sequences are LGHNA and YSLEER. The chain's CDR3 is CASSQDLSSYEQYF. In DNA form, the CDR3 reads TGCGCCAGCAGCCAAGATTTAAGTTCCTACGAGCAGTACTTC.

This clone was recorded once. This chain uses TRBV16 with TRBJ2-7, with D tentatively TRBD1 or TRBD2 (6 bases each). CDR3 length: 12 amino acids. The V and J ends lost 6 bases and 7 bases respectively, with 13 bases between them. Germline lookup yields CDR1 KGHSY and CDR2 FQNENV. Here the CDR3 reads CASSPTGREQYF. For the CDR3, the DNA is TGTGCCAGCAGTCCCACAGGGAGGGAGCAGTACTTC.

In its sample, this clone was seen once. The chain is built from TRBV10-3 and TRBJ2-5, with 7 bases lining up with TRBD2. The CDR3 totals 12 residues. V lost 6 bases and J lost 5; bases outside the gene matches: 3. Germline loops: CDR1 ENHRY, CDR2 SYGVKD. This CDR3 is CAISREGETQYF. The CDR3 nucleotides read TGTGCCATCAGCAGGGAGGGGGAGACCCAGTACTTC.

The rearrangement uses TRBV7-6 and TRBJ2-5; the D call may be TRBD1 or TRBD2 (5 bases each). Germline CDR1 SGHVS, CDR2 FNYEAQ. V was cut by 5 bases and J by 5 bases, with 12 bases left in between. This CDR3 contains 13 residues. The CDR3 spells CASSVRGRETQYF. CDR3 DNA: TGTGCCAGCAGCGTCCGGGGCCGGGAGACCCAGTACTTC.

This chain links TRBV2 with TRBJ2-1; D ambiguous. Germline V gene sequence: CDR1 SNHLY, CDR2 FYNNEI. The CDR3 sequence is 15 residues long. Between the trimmed V and J ends, which lost 3 bases and 3 bases, there was a span of 12 bases. The CDR3 bases are TGTGCCAGCAGTGATGGGGTGGACCACTACAATGAGCAGTTCTTC. It specifies CASSDGVDHYNEQFF.

V and J are TRBV7-8 and TRBJ2-7, with no clear D. In germline, CDR1 is SGHVS, CDR2 FQNEAQ. Trimming shortened V by 8 bases and J by 3 bases, and 8 bases separated the two germline ends. There are 11 residues in the CDR3. The CDR3 coding sequence is TGTGCCAGCTCGCACATCTACGAGCAGTACTTC. Its protein is CASSHIYEQYF. The full variable domain, its missing parts supplied by reference TRBV7-8 and TRBJ2-7, is GAGVSQSPRYKVAKRGQDVALRCDPISGHVSLFWYQQALGQGPEFLTYFQNEAQLDKSGLPSDRFFAERPEGSVSTLKIQRTQQEDSAVYLCASSHIYEQYFGPGTRLTVT.

Comments on this clone: The same CDR3 arises from other DNA sequences in this sample as well. The V call is TRBV20-1, the J call TRBJ2-5; TRBD2 might be the D (5 bases). Germline assignment: CDR1 DFQATT and CDR2 SNEGSKA (reference sequence). V lost 3 bases, J lost 5 bases, and 7 bases lay in between. The CDR3 extends over 11 amino acids. The CDR3 spells CSAREVETQYF. The CDR3, as DNA: TGCAGTGCTAGGGAGGTTGAGACCCAGTACTTC.

The chain joins TRBV9 to TRBJ1-1, with TRBD1 matching 8 bases. V was pared by 3 bases and J by 0 bases, with 4 bases of the junction left unmatched. Germline values: CDR1 SGDLS, CDR2 YYNGEE. CDR3 length: 15 amino acids. In DNA form, the CDR3 reads TGTGCCAGCAGCGCGGGACAGGCTATGAACACTGAAGCTTTCTTT. Translating gives CASSAGQAMNTEAFF.